The entry that follows covers one T cell receptor (beta chain) sequence. The entry originates in a study of blood T cell repertoires in COVID-19. On the study more broadly: Donors in the United States, Italy and Spain gave samples during acute or convalescent COVID-19. From T cells, B-cell-depleted T cells, or PBMCs came the material, which was cDNA or gDNA.

In the authors' methods: Scientists estimated how many nucleated cells there were by amplifying reference gene primers. The method was immunoSEQ multiplex PCR; TCRdb's version includes in-frame clones alone and lacks a portion of them. V, J and clone size reflect that table, while D and trimming were determined from the DNA. The data hold fewer than 300,000 clones, with 75% to 90% observed a single time. This CDR3 comprises 14 residues. Per the germline V gene, CDR1 is MNHEY and CDR2 is SVGAGI. J gave up 4 bases and V 11 bases, and 11 bases lay outside the gene matches. This TCR came from a woman in her thirties or forties who had recovered from COVID-19. V and J are TRBV6-5 and TRBJ2-3; 8 bases match TRBD2. Material for sequencing was peripheral blood. This chain's CDR3 is CASASSGGSDTQYF. The CDR3, as DNA: TGTGCCTCAGCTTCCAGCGGGGGCTCAGATACGCAGTATTTT.